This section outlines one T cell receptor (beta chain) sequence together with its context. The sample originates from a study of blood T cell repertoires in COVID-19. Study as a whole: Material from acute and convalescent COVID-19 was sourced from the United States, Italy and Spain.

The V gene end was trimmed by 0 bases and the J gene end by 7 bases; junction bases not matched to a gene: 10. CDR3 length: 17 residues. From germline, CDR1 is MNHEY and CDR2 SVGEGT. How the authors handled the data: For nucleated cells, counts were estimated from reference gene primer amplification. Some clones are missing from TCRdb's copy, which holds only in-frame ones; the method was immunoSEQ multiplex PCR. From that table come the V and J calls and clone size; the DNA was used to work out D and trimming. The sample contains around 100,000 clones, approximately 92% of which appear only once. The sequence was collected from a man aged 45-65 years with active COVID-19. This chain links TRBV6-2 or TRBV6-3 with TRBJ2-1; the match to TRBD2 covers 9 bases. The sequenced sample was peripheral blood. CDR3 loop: CASSYSTLSGRRNEQFF. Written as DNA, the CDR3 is TGTGCCAGCAGTTACTCCACACTTAGCGGGAGAAGAAATGAGCAGTTCTTC.